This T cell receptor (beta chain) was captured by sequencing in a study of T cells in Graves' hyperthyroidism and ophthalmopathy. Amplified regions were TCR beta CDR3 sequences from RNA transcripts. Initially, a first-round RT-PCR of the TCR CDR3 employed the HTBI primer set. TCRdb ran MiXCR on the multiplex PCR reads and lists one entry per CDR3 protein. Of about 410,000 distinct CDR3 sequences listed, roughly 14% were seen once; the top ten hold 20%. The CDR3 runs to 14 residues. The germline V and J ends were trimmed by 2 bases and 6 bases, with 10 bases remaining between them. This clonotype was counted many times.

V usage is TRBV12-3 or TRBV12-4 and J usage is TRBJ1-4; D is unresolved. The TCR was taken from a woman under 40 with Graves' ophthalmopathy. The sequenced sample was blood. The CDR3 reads CASSLSYGDEKLFF. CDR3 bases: TGTGCCAGCAGTTTATCGTACGGAGATGAAAAACTGTTTTTT.